The rows below give T cell receptor beta chains drawn from one sample of a study of blood T cell repertoires in COVID-19. The method was immunoSEQ multiplex PCR; TCRdb's version includes in-frame clones alone and lacks a portion of them. The table has 200,000 to 250,000 clones, around 82% seen once. The specimen was peripheral blood. These receptors all stem from an elderly woman with acute or convalescent COVID-19. CDR3s include the opening cysteine and the closing phenylalanine or tryptophan. D genes are given only for firm matches. Clone size is shown for a subset of rows, as once, few, many or a class of expanded clone.

d_gene	v_gene	j_gene	abundance	CDR3nt	CDR3aa
.	TRBV2	TRBJ1-5	few	TGTGCCAGCAGCAAATTACAGGGTGCCAATCAGCCCCAGCATTTT	CASSKLQGANQPQHF
.	TRBV4-1	TRBJ1-1	.	TGCGCCAGCAGTCGAGATCGGACTTCAGCTTTCTTT	CASSRDRTSAFF
TRBD2	TRBV10-3	TRBJ2-7	.	TGTGCCATCAGTGAACGGCGGGGGGGATTGTACGAGCAGTACTTC	CAISERRGGLYEQYF
.	TRBV18	TRBJ2-1	.	TGTGCCAGCTCCCTACAGGATGAGCAGTTCTTC	CASSLQDEQFF
.	TRBV28	TRBJ1-5	once	TGTGCCAGCAGTTTACGTAGCTGGGGGGACCATAGCAATCAGCCCCAGCATTTT	CASSLRSWGDHSNQPQHF
TRBD1	TRBV6-5	TRBJ2-3	.	TGTGCCAGCAGTTACGGGACAGGGTACGGTACGCAGTATTTT	CASSYGTGYGTQYF
.	TRBV27	TRBJ1-6	.	TGTGCCAGCAGTTTATGGGGGCGCGGGAGCTCCTATAATTCACCCCTCCACTTT	CASSLWGRGSSYNSPLHF
.	TRBV4-2	TRBJ2-4	.	TGTGCCAGCAGCTCCAAGATTCAAGACAGCCTGAACATTCAGTACTTC	CASSSKIQDSLNIQYF
TRBD1	TRBV30	TRBJ2-7	.	TGTGCCTGGGGTTCCGGGACAGGGTTCTACGAGCAGTACTTC	CAWGSGTGFYEQYF
.	TRBV12-3/TRBV12-4	TRBJ2-2	.	TGTGCCAGCAGTTTAGGTCTAGCCGGGGAGCTGTTTTTT	CASSLGLAGELFF
.	TRBV5-6	TRBJ1-1	many	TGTGCCAGCAGCTTGGACCCTATGAACACTGAAGCTTTCTTT	CASSLDPMNTEAFF
.	TRBV6-5	TRBJ1-1	.	TGTGCCACCGCCGACGAAGGGGTTCCGAACACTGAAGCTTTCTTT	CATADEGVPNTEAFF
.	TRBV2	TRBJ2-4	.	TGTGCCAGCAGAGACCTAGAACTAGCCAAAAACATTCAGTACTTC	CASRDLELAKNIQYF
.	TRBV7-8	TRBJ2-1	.	TGTGCCAGCAGCCTTAAATTGCCCAGCGGGTCCCGATACAATGAGCAGTTCTTC	CASSLKLPSGSRYNEQFF
.	TRBV19	TRBJ1-2	.	TGTGCCACCACCCACCCTCCCAGGGGAGACTATGGCTACACCTTC	CATTHPPRGDYGYTF
TRBD1	TRBV5-1	TRBJ2-5	.	TGCGCCAGCAGCTTGGACAGGGGGCGGGAGACCCAGTACTTC	CASSLDRGRETQYF
.	TRBV19	TRBJ2-2	once	TGTGCCAGTAGTACCCCCCGACAGGACACCGGGGAGCTGTTTTTT	CASSTPRQDTGELFF
TRBD1	TRBV5-5	TRBJ1-4	few	TGTGCCAGCAACCGGGATGGGACAGTTAATGAAAAACTGTTTTTT	CASNRDGTVNEKLFF
TRBD1	TRBV7-8	TRBJ1-4	.	TGTGCCAGCGGACAGGGGGCAATCTCGACTAATGAAAAACTGTTTTTT	CASGQGAISTNEKLFF
.	TRBV19	TRBJ1-5	.	TGTGCCAGTAGTTCAAGTTTGACACAGCCCCAGCATTTT	CASSSSLTQPQHF
.	TRBV14	TRBJ1-5	.	TGTGCCAGCAGCCAAGATGGGGGGCAGCCCCAGCATTTT	CASSQDGGQPQHF
.	TRBV6-5	TRBJ1-1	few	TGTGCCAGCAGTAAGAGGTACCCGATTCGGACTGAAGCTTTCTTT	CASSKRYPIRTEAFF
TRBD2	TRBV27	TRBJ2-1	.	TGTGCCAGCAGGTTACTAGCGGTAGATGAGCAGTTCTTC	CASRLLAVDEQFF
.	TRBV6-5	TRBJ1-1	.	TGTGCTACAACGAGGCAGGGCGGCACTGAAGCTTTCTTT	CATTRQGGTEAFF
TRBD1	TRBV6-6	TRBJ1-2	.	TGTGCCAGTAGGACAGGGGAAACCTATGGCTACACCTTC	CASRTGETYGYTF
.	TRBV27	TRBJ1-2	.	TGTGCCAGCAGTCCCCGACCAGGGGTATCTGGCTACACCTTC	CASSPRPGVSGYTF
TRBD1	TRBV6-5	TRBJ2-7	.	TGTGCCAGCCGCACCGGGACAGGGACCGAGCAGTACTTC	CASRTGTGTEQYF
.	TRBV5-4	TRBJ2-2	few	TGTGCCAGCAGCTTGGATCCAGGAAGGACCGGGGAGCTGTTTTTT	CASSLDPGRTGELFF
.	TRBV19	TRBJ1-2	.	TGTGCCAGTAGTATCGACCGGACTGGGCCGGGTGGCTACACCTTC	CASSIDRTGPGGYTF
TRBD1	TRBV19	TRBJ2-4	once	TGTGCCAGTAGCATAGATCCGGGACAGGGACTAGCCAAAAACATTCAGTACTTC	CASSIDPGQGLAKNIQYF
.	TRBV7-8	TRBJ2-5	.	TGTGCCAGCAGCCCTAGGCTAGTGGAGGTTGGGCGGGAGACCCAGTACTTC	CASSPRLVEVGRETQYF
.	TRBV25-1	TRBJ1-1	.	TGTGCCAGCAGTCTCAACTTGAACACTGAAGCTTTCTTT	CASSLNLNTEAFF